The 24 T cell receptor beta chains presented below share a single source sample, sequenced in a study of blood T cell repertoires in COVID-19. Here immunoSEQ multiplex PCR was the method, and the copy in TCRdb shows in-frame clones only, minus some. The table has 100,000 to 130,000 clones, 88% seen once. Source material: peripheral blood. The receptors come from a human donor in a cohort sampled during active COVID-19.

The chain uses TRBV3-1 (or the pseudogene TRBV3-2) and TRBJ1-1; D is unclear. The length of the CDR3 is 20 residues. Trimming left V 0 bases short and J 3 bases short, with 26 bases between. Germline V gives CDR1 LGHDT, CDR2 YNNKEL (reference sequence). The chain's CDR3 is CASSQEWVAGSWGFDTEAFF. DNA for the CDR3: TGTGCCAGCAGCCAAGAATGGGTCGCGGGTAGTTGGGGATTTGACACTGAAGCTTTCTTT.

The V call is TRBV29-1, the J call TRBJ2-7; 9 nucleotides agree with TRBD1. V lost 6 bases to trimming and J lost 0 bases; unmatched junction nucleotides: 3. The length of the CDR3 is 13 residues. The germline V gene has CDR1 SQVTM and CDR2 ANQGSEA. The chain's CDR3 is CSVGTGSSYEQYF. DNA for the CDR3: TGCAGCGTCGGGACAGGGAGCTCCTACGAGCAGTACTTC.

The J gene is TRBJ1-3, the V gene TRBV7-6, with D unresolved. V was clipped by 6 bases and J by 8 bases, with 14 bases between them. CDR1 is SGHVS and CDR2 is FNYEAQ in the germline V gene. The CDR3 length is 13 residues. CDR3 protein: CASRPGYGDTIYF. In DNA form, the CDR3 reads TGTGCCAGCAGGCCCGGTTACGGAGACACCATATATTTT.

Only a few counts were recorded for this clone. The CDR3 is CASRLSSPGTEAFF. The CDR3 nucleotides read TGTGCCAGCAGGCTCAGCAGTCCGGGGACTGAAGCTTTCTTT. The J gene is TRBJ1-1, the V gene TRBV2; D call uncertain. The CDR3 is made up of 14 amino acids. The V end lost 6 bases, the J end lost 5 bases, and 16 bases lay between the germline ends. CDR1 SNHLY and CDR2 FYNNEI come from the germline V gene.

The CDR3 reads CASSSGRVAFMNTEAFF. The CDR3 DNA follows: TGTGCCAGCAGCTCCGGGCGGGTAGCCTTCATGAACACTGAAGCTTTCTTT. The chain couples TRBV28 to TRBJ1-1; no clear D gene. The CDR3 consists of 17 residues. Trimming left V 6 bases short and J 0 bases short, with 20 bases between. Germline lookup yields CDR1 MDHEN and CDR2 SYDVKM.

This chain connects TRBV12-2 to TRBJ1-2; TRBD1 reflects the table's D call only, with no check against the DNA. TRBV12-2 is a recognized pseudogene. CDR3 size: 18 residues. The CDR3 DNA reads as TGTGCAAGTCGCTTAGTTAGAATATTGGACAGGGGGAACTATGGCTACACCTTC. It codes for CASRLVRILDRGNYGYTF.

The chain recombines TRBV5-4 with TRBJ2-7, with TRBD2 identical over 7 bases. Germline trimming cut 0 bases from V and 4 bases from J; bases unmatched to any gene: 7. The CDR3 has 15 residues. Germline V lookup: CDR1 SGHNT, CDR2 YYREEE (reference sequence). In nucleotides, the CDR3 is TGTGCCAGCAGCTTGGTATCTAGCGGCACGTACGAGCAGTACTTC. Residues: CASSLVSSGTYEQYF. The whole variable domain, remainder taken from reference TRBV5-4 and TRBJ2-7, is ETGVTQSPTHLIKTRGQQVTLRCSSQSGHNTVSWYQQALGQGPQFIFQYYREEENGRGNFPPRFSGLQFPNYSSELNVNALELDDSALYLCASSLVSSGTYEQYFGPGTRLTVT.

As regards this clone: The same CDR3 arises from other DNA sequences in this sample as well. V gene TRBV6-4 combines with J gene TRBJ1-2; 7 nucleotides match TRBD1. The CDR3 extends over 12 amino acids. The V gene's germline CDR1 is MRHNA and CDR2 SNTAGT. The V segment lost 7 bases and the J segment 8 bases; nucleotides outside the gene matches: 7. The CDR3 loop reads CASNGPGQGYTF. CDR3 DNA: TGTGCCAGCAATGGTCCGGGACAGGGCTACACCTTC.

CDR3 DNA: TGTGCCAGCAGTTTTCGGGGTGGAAACGAGCAGTACTTC. Amino acid sequence: CASSFRGGNEQYF. The chain employs TRBV12-3 or TRBV12-4 and TRBJ2-7; a weak D match, TRBD2 (5 bases). Trimming took 3 bases from V and 5 from J, leaving 11 bases between them. The CDR3 is 13 amino acids.

The V gene is TRBV7-9, the J gene TRBJ2-5; 9 bases align to TRBD1. The CDR3 is 15 amino acids. Germline V CDR1 and CDR2: SEHNR, FQNEAQ (reference sequence). After removal of 5 bases from V and 2 bases from J, the junction contained 6 bases not matched to a gene. The CDR3 region is CASSRATGGQETQYF. In DNA, the CDR3 is TGTGCCAGCAGCCGGGCGACAGGGGGTCAAGAGACCCAGTACTTC.

The rearrangement uses TRBV29-1 and TRBJ1-1; 8 bases are shared with TRBD1. From germline, CDR1 is SQVTM and CDR2 ANQGSEA. The V gene end was trimmed by 7 bases and the J gene end by 0 bases; junction bases not matched to a gene: 13. This CDR3 has 16 residues. The CDR3 coding sequence is TGCAGCGCCCCTGGAGGACAGGGCCAACTGAACACTGAAGCTTTCTTT. Translation gives CSAPGGQGQLNTEAFF.

The chain uses TRBV5-1 and TRBJ1-6; D gene ambiguous. CDR1 is SGHRS and CDR2 is YFSETQ in the germline V gene. Trimming took off 0 bases at V and 10 bases at J, with 11 bases between the two ends. The CDR3 runs to 14 residues. CDR3 in DNA: TGCGCCAGCAGCTTGGGGGCAGTCGCGTCACCCCTCCACTTT. It is translated as CASSLGAVASPLHF.

The genes are TRBV2 and TRBJ2-6; 9 bases are shared with TRBD2. Germline trimming cut 1 base from V and 1 base from J; bases unmatched to any gene: 2. The CDR3 is 17 amino acids. Germline V lookup: CDR1 SNHLY, CDR2 FYNNEI. CDR3 amino acids: CASSEDLAGSGANVLTF. CDR3 in DNA: TGTGCCAGCAGTGAAGACCTAGCGGGATCTGGGGCCAACGTCCTGACTTTC.

The rearrangement uses TRBV28 and TRBJ1-1; tentatively, D is TRBD1 (5 bases). Looked up from germline, CDR1 is MDHEN and CDR2 is SYDVKM. V lost 3 bases and J 1 base, leaving 6 bases between the germline ends. The CDR3 covers 13 residues. The CDR3 region is CASSFQGNTEAFF. The CDR3 coding sequence is TGTGCCAGCAGTTTTCAGGGGAACACTGAAGCTTTCTTT.

The chain joins TRBV6-5 to TRBJ1-2; D not certain. Germline V lookup: CDR1 MNHEY, CDR2 SVGAGI. The length of the CDR3 is 12 residues. V lost 6 bases and J lost 6, with 11 bases in between. CDR3 DNA sequence: TGTGCCAGCAGAGACTCTCTGGATGGCTACACCTTC. Translating it yields CASRDSLDGYTF.

This sequence joins TRBV18 and TRBJ1-2; 10 positions match TRBD1. CDR1 KGHSH and CDR2 LQKENI come from the germline V gene. The CDR3 is 15 residues long. V lost 5 bases to trimming and J lost 4 bases; unmatched junction nucleotides: 7. CDR3 DNA sequence: TGTGCCAGCTCATCCGGGACAGGGGATCGCTATGGCTACACCTTC. Translated: CASSSGTGDRYGYTF.

This clone was counted between two and nine times. The rearrangement joins TRBV7-2 to TRBJ1-5; 7 bases are shared with TRBD1. Looked up from germline, CDR1 is SGHTA and CDR2 is FQGNSA. The CDR3 contains 15 residues. The junction had 7 bases not matched to a gene; V was cut back by 2 bases and J by 6 bases. CDR3 amino acids: CASSLLTGPGQPQHF. CDR3 in DNA: TGTGCCAGCAGCTTATTGACAGGGCCGGGTCAGCCCCAGCATTTT.

This sequence joins TRBV6-5 and TRBJ1-1; D ambiguous. Germline V gives CDR1 MNHEY, CDR2 SVGAGI. The germline V and J ends were trimmed by 2 bases and 0 bases, with 13 bases remaining between them. The CDR3 extends over 16 amino acids. The CDR3 is CASSYVTQPMNTEAFF. CDR3 bases: TGTGCCAGCAGTTACGTGACACAGCCAATGAACACTGAAGCTTTCTTT.

CDR3 coding DNA: TGTGCCAGCAGGAATAGCGGGAGCCGCGAGCAGTACTTC. Amino acids: CASRNSGSREQYF. The chain carries TRBV6-5 and TRBJ2-7; TRBD2 agrees at 9 bases. Losses at the gene ends were 6 bases for V and 6 bases for J; bases not matched to a gene: 6. The CDR3 covers 13 residues. CDR1 is MNHEY and CDR2 is SVGAGI in the germline V gene.

The rearrangement uses TRBV3-1 (or the pseudogene TRBV3-2) and TRBJ2-5, with a tentative D call TRBD2 (7 bases). V lost 4 bases and J 1 base, leaving 13 bases between the germline ends. This CDR3 comprises 15 residues. Germline CDR1 and CDR2: LGHDT and YNNKEL (reference sequence). In nucleotides, the CDR3 is TGTGCCAGCAGCCGAGGGGGGGTCACCCAAGAGACCCAGTACTTC. This codes for CASSRGGVTQETQYF.

This chain joins TRBV5-1 and TRBJ2-2; TRBD1 might be the D (5 bases). The V and J ends lost 3 bases and 5 bases respectively, with 23 bases between them. The CDR3 runs 18 residues. Looked up from germline, CDR1 is SGHRS and CDR2 is YFSETQ. The CDR3 protein is CASSWPLDSRTITGELFF. For the CDR3, the DNA is TGCGCCAGCAGCTGGCCCTTAGACAGCCGTACAATTACCGGGGAGCTGTTTTTT.

The rearrangement uses TRBV6-4 and TRBJ2-3, with 11 positions matching TRBD2. The CDR3 has 16 residues. CDR1 is MRHNA and CDR2 is SNTAGT in the germline V gene. With V trimmed by 0 bases and J by 1 base, 0 bases remained unmatched. The CDR3 DNA follows: TGTGCCAGCAGTGACTCGACTAGCGGGGGCACAGATACGCAGTATTTT. Translating it yields CASSDSTSGGTDTQYF.

CDR3 sequence (DNA): TGTGCCAGCAGCTTAGGCCTAGAGGGAGGGGATTCACCCCTCCACTTT. Its protein product is CASSLGLEGGDSPLHF. This rearrangement joins TRBV7-8 to TRBJ1-6; TRBD1 might be the D (5 bases). The CDR3 has 16 residues. CDR1 and CDR2 (germline): SGHVS, FQNEAQ. Between the trimmed V and J ends, which lost 1 base and 8 bases, there was a span of 15 bases.

V gene TRBV27 combines with J gene TRBJ2-5; tentative D call: TRBD2 (5 bases). The V gene lost 3 bases and the J gene lost 5 bases, with 16 bases spanning the gap. From germline, CDR1 is MNHEY and CDR2 SMNVEV (reference sequence). The CDR3 is 15 amino acids. Written as DNA, the CDR3 is TGTGCCAGCAGTTTGGTCCCCCGGGAACGGGAGACCCAGTACTTC. Translating gives CASSLVPRERETQYF.